The next 11 T cell receptor beta chains were all read from a single sample in a study of blood T cell repertoires in COVID-19. Profiled with immunoSEQ multiplex PCR; TCRdb holds only in-frame clones, not every one. The repertoire has 150,000 to 200,000 clones, 75% to 85% of them found once; the top ten carry around 6%. The specimen was PBMCs or T cells enriched from blood (not recorded which). The receptors were gathered from a man aged 35 to 55 who had recovered from COVID-19.

V is TRBV7-9 and J is TRBJ2-1; TRBD1 agrees at 10 bases. The CDR3 runs 15 residues. Germline values: CDR1 SEHNR, CDR2 FQNEAQ (reference sequence). J lost 5 bases, V lost 4 bases, and 5 bases had no gene match. CDR3 protein: CASSSPGQGHNEQFF. The CDR3 region has the DNA TGTGCCAGCAGCTCCCCGGGACAGGGGCACAATGAGCAGTTCTTC.

This clone was detected only once. The chain joins TRBV6-1 to TRBJ2-2; possibly TRBD1 for D (6 bases). Trimming stripped 6 bases from V and 0 bases from J, with 8 bases between. Germline-derived CDR1 and CDR2 are MNHNS and SASEGT. The CDR3 runs to 14 residues. The DNA of the CDR3 is TGTGCCAGCAGACAGGGCACGAACACCGGGGAGCTGTTTTTT. Its protein is CASRQGTNTGELFF.

This clone showed up many times. CDR3 DNA sequence: TGTGCCAGCAGTTTGGGGTCCAGGGGACAGGACCTCTATGGCTACACCTTC. Its protein product is CASSLGSRGQDLYGYTF. This sequence joins TRBV28 and TRBJ1-2; 8 bases are a match to TRBD1. Germline V gene lookup returns CDR1 MDHEN and CDR2 SYDVKM. The V and J ends lost 3 bases and 4 bases, in that order; junction bases with no gene match: 13. CDR3 length equals 17 residues.

This clone has a count of ten or more. V usage is TRBV2 and J usage is TRBJ2-7, with 13 positions matching TRBD2. The CDR3 sequence is 14 residues long. The junction had 2 bases not matched to a gene; V was cut back by 5 bases and J by 4 bases. Germline CDR1 is SNHLY and CDR2 is FYNNEI. CDR3: CASSPGLAGYEQYF. The CDR3 bases are TGTGCCAGCAGTCCGGGACTAGCGGGGTACGAGCAGTACTTC.

Comments on this clone: Sequence at one end of the junction differs from germline and may be a read error. This sequence joins TRBV6-1 and TRBJ1-1, with 8 positions matching TRBD1. The CDR3 contains 14 residues. Germline CDR1 MNHNS, CDR2 SASEGT. CDR3 residues: CASREGTGNTEAFF. The CDR3 DNA reads as TGTGCCAGCAGAGAAGGGACAGGGAACACTGAAGCTTTCTTT.

The V and J genes are TRBV13 and TRBJ2-1; D gene ambiguous. The germline V gene has CDR1 PRHDT and CDR2 FYEKMQ (reference sequence). V dropped 3 bases and J dropped 5 bases, with 8 bases sitting between them. The CDR3 runs to 13 residues. The CDR3 DNA reads TGTGCCAGCAGCTTCGCTATTAACAATGAGCAGTTCTTC. Protein product: CASSFAINNEQFF.

The chain combines TRBV30 with TRBJ1-4; 9 bases line up with TRBD1. V was pared by 2 bases and J by 8 bases, with 6 bases of the junction left unmatched. CDR1 is GTSNPN, CDR2 SVGIG, per germline (reference sequence). The CDR3 has 14 residues. The CDR3 loop is CAWSSGQGWEKLFF. Here the CDR3 DNA reads TGTGCCTGGAGTTCAGGACAGGGGTGGGAAAAACTGTTTTTT.

The DNA for the CDR3 is TGTGCCAGCACAGCGGGAACCTCTGGAAACACCATATATTTT. The encoded protein is CASTAGTSGNTIYF. This chain connects TRBV2 to TRBJ1-3; no reliable D call. CDR3 length equals 14 residues. Between the trimmed V and J ends, which lost 7 bases and 0 bases, there was a span of 10 bases. CDR1 SNHLY and CDR2 FYNNEI come from the germline V gene.

The chain combines TRBV7-8 with TRBJ2-2; 8 positions agree with TRBD2. The V and J ends lost 5 bases and 3 bases, in that order; junction bases with no gene match: 5. This CDR3 has 15 amino acids. Germline V gene data show CDR1 as SGHVS and CDR2 as FQNEAQ. CDR3 sequence reads: CASSKGLEYTGELFF. CDR3 nucleotide sequence: TGTGCCAGCAGCAAGGGACTAGAGTACACCGGGGAGCTGTTTTTT. The full variable domain, rest sourced from reference TRBV7-8 and TRBJ2-2, is GAGVSQSPRYKVAKRGQDVALRCDPISGHVSLFWYQQALGQGPEFLTYFQNEAQLDKSGLPSDRFFAERPEGSVSTLKIQRTQQEDSAVYLCASSKGLEYTGELFFGEGSRLTVL.

The J gene is TRBJ1-2, the V gene TRBV9; D possibly corresponds to TRBD1 (6 bases). Trimming took 0 bases from V and 2 from J, leaving 17 bases between them. Germline CDR1 is SGDLS and CDR2 is YYNGEE. CDR3 length: 17 amino acids. The chain's CDR3 is CASSVGGSGTTNYGYTF. In DNA form, the CDR3 reads TGTGCCAGCAGCGTAGGGGGATCGGGGACAACGAACTATGGCTACACCTTC.

In its sample, this clone was seen once. V and J are TRBV9 and TRBJ1-1; D is perhaps TRBD1 (6 bases). This CDR3 has 13 amino acids. CDR1 SGDLS and CDR2 YYNGEE come from the germline V gene. The V and J ends lost 0 bases and 4 bases respectively, with 7 bases between them. DNA for the CDR3: TGTGCCAGCAGCGTAGGCAGGGGCACTGAAGCTTTCTTT. It codes for CASSVGRGTEAFF.